This section outlines one TCR beta chain sequence together with its context. Trimming took 6 bases from V and 0 from J; bases not matched to a gene: 4. CDR3 size: 15 residues. The V gene's germline CDR1 is LNHDA and CDR2 SQIVND (reference sequence). Participants had their cohort set by participant-reported clinical history. Per the original data handling: Amplified reference gene primers provided the basis for estimating nucleated cell counts. Sequencing used immunoSEQ multiplex PCR; TCRdb keeps in-frame clones, though not all of them. V and J calls and clone size are given by that table; D and trimming were obtained from the DNA. The sample shows about 400,000 clones, approximately 87% of them seen only once. These data are taken from a study of blood T cell repertoires in COVID-19. The overall study: The samples span acute and convalescent COVID-19 from the United States, Italy and Spain. In each case, the material was cDNA or gDNA derived from T cells, B-cell-depleted T cells, or PBMCs.

The receptor comes from a woman younger than 45 with acute COVID-19. This chain connects TRBV19 to TRBJ1-5, with TRBD1 matching 8 bases. Specimen: PBMCs or T cells enriched from blood (not recorded which). The DNA for the CDR3 is TGTGCCAGTAGGGCCGGGACAGGTAGCAATCAGCCCCAGCATTTT. Translated: CASRAGTGSNQPQHF.